These 14 T cell receptor beta chains share one sample of origin, sequenced in a study of blood T cell repertoires in COVID-19. TCRdb keeps only in-frame clones here, not all; method: immunoSEQ multiplex PCR. The sample records hundreds of thousands of clones, 75% to 90% being singletons. The sample consisted of PBMCs or T cells enriched from blood (not recorded which). The receptors originated from a woman aged 55-69 years who had recovered from COVID-19.

The CDR3 loop reads CASSQEGELRPQHF. In DNA form, the CDR3 reads TGTGCCAGCAGCCAAGAAGGAGAACTTCGGCCCCAGCATTTT. The V call is TRBV14, the J call TRBJ1-5; D is ambiguous. Germline V gene sequence: CDR1 SGHDN, CDR2 FVKESK. V was shortened by 0 bases and J by 9 bases, with 12 bases between the two germline ends. This CDR3 comprises 14 residues.

This chain joins TRBV5-4 and TRBJ2-7; 7 bases agree with TRBD1. The CDR3 has 13 residues. V shed 4 bases, J shed 3 bases, and the junction held 4 bases outside the gene matches. Germline V CDR1 and CDR2: SGHNT, YYREEE (reference sequence). CDR3 sequence: CASSRDRDYEQYV. The CDR3 nucleotides are TGTGCCAGCAGCCGGGACAGAGACTACGAGCAGTACGTC.

The chain couples TRBV2 to TRBJ2-7; D not certain. Germline CDR1 is SNHLY and CDR2 is FYNNEI. Trimming removed 7 bases from V and 2 bases from J, with 12 bases in between. This CDR3 is 13 amino acids long. This CDR3 is CASTNDWTYEQYV. As DNA, the CDR3 is TGTGCCAGCACTAACGACTGGACCTACGAGCAGTACGTC.

The CDR3 loop is CASSDPLAGDEQYF. In DNA form, the CDR3 reads TGTGCCAGCAGTGATCCCCTAGCGGGGGACGAGCAGTACTTC. The chain links TRBV6-1 to TRBJ2-7; TRBD2 aligns across 10 bases. J lost 5 bases, V lost 3 bases, and 4 bases had no gene match. Germline CDR1 reads MNHNS; CDR2 reads SASEGT. This CDR3 spans 14 amino acids.

The gene calls are TRBV7-2 and TRBJ2-2; TRBD2 matches 8 bases. The germline gives CDR1 SGHTA, CDR2 FQGNSA. The CDR3 is 14 amino acids. With V trimmed by 3 bases and J by 6 bases, 3 bases remained unmatched. Here the CDR3 reads CASSLTGGPGELFF. The CDR3 DNA is TGTGCCAGCAGCTTGACGGGGGGGCCCGGGGAGCTGTTTTTT.

This chain joins TRBV2 and TRBJ1-5; maybe TRBD1 (6 bases). CDR1 and CDR2 (germline): SNHLY, FYNNEI. With 2 bases removed from V and 9 bases from J, the gap between germline ends came to 17 bases. This CDR3 comprises 15 residues. CDR3 DNA sequence: TGTGCCAGCAGTGAAACCGCAGGGGCGTCAAGGCCCCAGCATTTT. Its translation is CASSETAGASRPQHF.

The V and J genes are TRBV2 and TRBJ1-1, with 11 bases identical to TRBD1. CDR3 length: 15 amino acids. In germline, CDR1 is SNHLY, CDR2 FYNNEI. Unmatched junction bases numbered 8, after V lost 6 bases and J lost 5 bases. The CDR3 region is CASRGTGGRATEAFF. DNA of the CDR3: TGTGCCAGCAGGGGGACAGGGGGTCGAGCAACTGAAGCTTTCTTT.

J is TRBJ1-2 and V is TRBV5-1; D might be TRBD1 (5 bases). This CDR3 contains 15 residues. The V and J ends lost 0 bases and 3 bases respectively, with 12 bases between them. Germline V gene lookup returns CDR1 SGHRS and CDR2 YFSETQ. Written as DNA, the CDR3 is TGCGCCAGCAGCTTGGCCGTGGGGGGAGACTATGGCTACACCTTC. Its translation: CASSLAVGGDYGYTF.

This clone was picked up one time. The rearrangement uses TRBV19 and TRBJ2-5, with 8 bases matching TRBD1. CDR1 LNHDA and CDR2 SQIVND come from the germline V gene (reference sequence). V shed 4 bases, J shed 6 bases, and the junction held 10 bases outside the gene matches. The length of the CDR3 is 15 residues. CDR3 amino acids: CASSTINRGSKTQYF. The CDR3 DNA sequence: TGTGCCAGTAGTACAATCAACAGGGGGTCCAAGACCCAGTACTTC.

The CDR3, as DNA: TGTGCCAGCAGTTACGGAGGATTAAGGGAGGAGGAGACCCAGTACTTC. Protein sequence: CASSYGGLREEETQYF. This sequence joins TRBV6-5 and TRBJ2-5; perhaps TRBD2 as D (6 bases). The CDR3 is made up of 16 amino acids. Trimming removed 2 bases at V and 5 bases at J, with 18 bases between. The germline gives CDR1 MNHEY, CDR2 SVGAGI.

The rearrangement links TRBV9 to TRBJ2-1; 14 nucleotides match TRBD2. Germline V CDR1 and CDR2: SGDLS, YYNGEE. The trim removed 4 bases at V and 0 bases at J, leaving 3 bases unmatched. This CDR3 region has 17 residues. In DNA, the CDR3 is TGTGCCAGCAGCCGGACTAGCGGGGGGCTCTCCTACAATGAGCAGTTCTTC. Encoded protein: CASSRTSGGLSYNEQFF.

V gene TRBV6-4 combines with J gene TRBJ2-2; 8 bases match TRBD2. With V trimmed by 0 bases and J by 1 base, 16 bases remained unmatched. Looked up from germline, CDR1 is MRHNA and CDR2 is SNTAGT. The CDR3 sequence is 21 residues long. The CDR3 nucleotides read TGTGCCAGCAGTGACTCTGAACTCCCTCTCCCGAGCGGGGGGAACACCGGGGAGCTGTTTTTT. Encoded protein: CASSDSELPLPSGGNTGELFF.

The V and J genes are TRBV3-1 (or the pseudogene TRBV3-2) and TRBJ1-6; 7 bases align to TRBD1. The CDR3 has 15 residues. The germline V gene has CDR1 LGHDT and CDR2 YNNKEL (reference sequence). After removal of 1 base from V and 8 bases from J, the junction contained 5 bases not matched to a gene. The CDR3 region is CASSQGTGEYSPLHF. The CDR3 bases are TGTGCCAGCAGCCAAGGTACAGGGGAATATTCACCCCTCCACTTT.

The V call is TRBV12-3 or TRBV12-4, the J call TRBJ1-2; D unresolved. V gave up 5 bases and J gave up 3 bases, with 10 bases separating them. This CDR3 has 13 residues. CDR3 residues: CASSPEVYYGYTF. The CDR3, as DNA: TGTGCCAGCAGTCCCGAGGTTTACTATGGCTACACCTTC.